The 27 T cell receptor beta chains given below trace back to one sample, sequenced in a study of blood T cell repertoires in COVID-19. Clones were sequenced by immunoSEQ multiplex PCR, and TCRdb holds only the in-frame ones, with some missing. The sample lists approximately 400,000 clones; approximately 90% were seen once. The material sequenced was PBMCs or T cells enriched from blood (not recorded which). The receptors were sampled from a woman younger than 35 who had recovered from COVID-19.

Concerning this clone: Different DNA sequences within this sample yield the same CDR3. The CDR3 sequence is CASSQDSGYNEQFF. The DNA of the CDR3 is TGCGCCAGCAGCCAAGATTCCGGGTACAATGAGCAGTTCTTC. The chain combines TRBV4-1 with TRBJ2-1; no reliable D call. Between the trimmed V and J ends, which lost 0 bases and 4 bases, there was a span of 7 bases. Germline V gene data show CDR1 as MGHRA and CDR2 as YSYEKL. This CDR3 contains 14 residues.

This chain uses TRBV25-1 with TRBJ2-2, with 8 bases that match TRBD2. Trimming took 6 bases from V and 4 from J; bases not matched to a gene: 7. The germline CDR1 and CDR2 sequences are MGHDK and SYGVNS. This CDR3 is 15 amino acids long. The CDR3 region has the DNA TGTGCCAGCAGGGCGGGGGGCCAACCCACCGGGGAGCTGTTTTTT. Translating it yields CASRAGGQPTGELFF. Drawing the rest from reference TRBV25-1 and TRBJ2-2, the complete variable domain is EADIYQTPRYLVIGTGKKITLECSQTMGHDKMYWYQQDPGMELHLIHYSYGVNSTEKGDLSSESTVSRIRTEHFPLTLESARPSHTSQYLCASRAGGQPTGELFFGEGSRLTVL.

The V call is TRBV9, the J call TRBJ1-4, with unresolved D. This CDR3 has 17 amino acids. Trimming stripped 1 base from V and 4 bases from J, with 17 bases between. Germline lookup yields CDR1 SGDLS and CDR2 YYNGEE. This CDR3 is CASSVSGSTIGNEKLFF. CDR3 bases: TGTGCCAGCAGCGTATCCGGGTCGACTATCGGTAATGAAAAACTGTTTTTT.

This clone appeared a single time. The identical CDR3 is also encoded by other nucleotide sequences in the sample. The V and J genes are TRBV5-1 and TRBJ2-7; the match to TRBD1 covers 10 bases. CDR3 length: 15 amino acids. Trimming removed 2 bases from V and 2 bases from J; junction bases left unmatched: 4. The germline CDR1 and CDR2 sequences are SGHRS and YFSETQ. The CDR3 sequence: CASSLTGTGAYEQYF. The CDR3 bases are TGCGCCAGCAGCTTAACCGGGACAGGGGCCTACGAGCAGTACTTC.

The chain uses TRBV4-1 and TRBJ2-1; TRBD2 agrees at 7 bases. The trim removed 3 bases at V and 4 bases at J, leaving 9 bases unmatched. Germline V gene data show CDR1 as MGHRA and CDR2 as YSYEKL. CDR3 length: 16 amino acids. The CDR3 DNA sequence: TGCGCCAGCAGCCACATAGGACTAGTTCGGTACAATGAGCAGTTCTTC. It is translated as CASSHIGLVRYNEQFF.

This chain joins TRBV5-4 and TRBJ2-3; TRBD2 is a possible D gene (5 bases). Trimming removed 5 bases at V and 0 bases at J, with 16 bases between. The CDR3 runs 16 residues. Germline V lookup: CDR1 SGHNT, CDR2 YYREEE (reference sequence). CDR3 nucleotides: TGTGCCAGCAGACCTGGTCTCGAGCGGAGCACAGATACGCAGTATTTT. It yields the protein CASRPGLERSTDTQYF.

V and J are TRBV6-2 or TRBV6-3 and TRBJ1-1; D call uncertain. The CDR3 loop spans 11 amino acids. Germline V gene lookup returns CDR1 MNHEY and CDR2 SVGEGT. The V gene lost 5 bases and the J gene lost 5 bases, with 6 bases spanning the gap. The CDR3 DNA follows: TGTGCCAGCAGTCACATAACTGAAGCTTTCTTT. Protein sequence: CASSHITEAFF.

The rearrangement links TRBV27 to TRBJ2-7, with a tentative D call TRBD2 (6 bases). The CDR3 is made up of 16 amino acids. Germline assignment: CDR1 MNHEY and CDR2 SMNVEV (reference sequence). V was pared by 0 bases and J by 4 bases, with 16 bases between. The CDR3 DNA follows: TGTGCCAGCAGTTTATCGGCGGGGTTGGAATGGTACGAGCAGTACTTC. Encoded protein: CASSLSAGLEWYEQYF.

This CDR3 reads CAWSYPGGLSGNTIYF. DNA for the CDR3: TGTGCCTGGAGCTACCCCGGCGGACTCTCTGGAAACACCATATATTTT. The V call is TRBV30, the J call TRBJ1-3; no clear D. The germline gives CDR1 GTSNPN, CDR2 SVGIG (reference sequence). The CDR3 spans 16 residues. Trimming shortened V by 3 bases and J by 0 bases, and 15 bases separated the two germline ends.

The CDR3 coding sequence is TGCGCCAGCAGCGACAGGGGGTCCTACAATGAGCAGTTCTTC. Translated: CASSDRGSYNEQFF. This chain joins TRBV10-2 and TRBJ2-1; 9 positions agree with TRBD1. Germline trimming cut 6 bases from V and 1 base from J; bases unmatched to any gene: 1. Germline V CDR1 and CDR2: WSHSY, SAAADI. CDR3 size: 14 residues.

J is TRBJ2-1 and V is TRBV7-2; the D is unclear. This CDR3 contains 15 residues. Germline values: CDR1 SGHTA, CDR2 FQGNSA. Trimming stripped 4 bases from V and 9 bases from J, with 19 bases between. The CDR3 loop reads CASSSIRDRAPEQFF. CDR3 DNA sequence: TGTGCCAGCAGCTCAATTAGAGATCGAGCCCCTGAGCAGTTCTTC.

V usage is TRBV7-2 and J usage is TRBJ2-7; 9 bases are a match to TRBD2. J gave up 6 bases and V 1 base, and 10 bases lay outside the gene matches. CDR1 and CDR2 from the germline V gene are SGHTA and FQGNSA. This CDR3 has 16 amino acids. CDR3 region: CASSLEFLAGDGEQYF. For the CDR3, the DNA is TGTGCCAGCAGCTTAGAGTTTTTAGCGGGAGACGGCGAGCAGTACTTC.

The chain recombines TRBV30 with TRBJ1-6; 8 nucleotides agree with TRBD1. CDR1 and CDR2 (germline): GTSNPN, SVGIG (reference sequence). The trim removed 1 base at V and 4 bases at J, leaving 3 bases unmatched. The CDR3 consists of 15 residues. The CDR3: CAWSARTGYNSPLHF. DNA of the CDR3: TGTGCCTGGAGTGCCCGGACAGGGTATAATTCACCCCTCCACTTT.

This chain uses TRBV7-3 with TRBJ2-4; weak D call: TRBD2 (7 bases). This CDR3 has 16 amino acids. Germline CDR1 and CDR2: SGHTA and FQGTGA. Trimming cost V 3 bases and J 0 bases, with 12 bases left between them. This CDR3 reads CASSLDGGLAKNIQYF. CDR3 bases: TGTGCCAGCAGCTTGGACGGGGGGCTAGCCAAAAACATTCAGTACTTC. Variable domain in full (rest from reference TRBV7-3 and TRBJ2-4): GAGVSQTPSNKVTEKGKYVELRCDPISGHTALYWYRQSLGQGPEFLIYFQGTGAADDSGLPNDRFFAVRPEGSVSTLKIQRTERGDSAVYLCASSLDGGLAKNIQYFGAGTRLSVL.

This CDR3 reads CASGEGEKLFF. The CDR3, as DNA: TGTGCCAGCGGTGAGGGTGAAAAACTGTTTTTT. The chain couples TRBV7-9 to TRBJ1-4; D not resolved. Trimming shortened V by 8 bases and J by 7 bases, and 8 bases separated the two germline ends. Per the germline V gene, CDR1 is SEHNR and CDR2 is FQNEAQ (reference sequence). CDR3 length: 11 residues.

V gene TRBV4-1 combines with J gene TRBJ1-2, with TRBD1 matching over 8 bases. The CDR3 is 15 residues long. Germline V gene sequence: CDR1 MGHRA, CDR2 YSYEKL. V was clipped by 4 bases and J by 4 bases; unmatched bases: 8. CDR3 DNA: TGCGCCAGCAGCCCGGGACCCGACAGGGGCTATGGCTACACCTTC. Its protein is CASSPGPDRGYGYTF.

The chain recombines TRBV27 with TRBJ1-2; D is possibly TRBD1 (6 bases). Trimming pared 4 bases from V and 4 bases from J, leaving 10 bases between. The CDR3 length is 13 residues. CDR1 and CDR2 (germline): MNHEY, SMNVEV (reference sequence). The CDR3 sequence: CASSSAGAYGYTF. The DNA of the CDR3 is TGTGCCAGCAGTTCTGCAGGGGCCTATGGCTACACCTTC.

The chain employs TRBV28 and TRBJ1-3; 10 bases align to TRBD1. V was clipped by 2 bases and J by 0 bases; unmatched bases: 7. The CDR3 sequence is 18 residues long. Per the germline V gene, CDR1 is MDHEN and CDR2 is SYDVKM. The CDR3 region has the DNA TGTGCCAGCAGTTTACGGGACAGGGGCCCTAGCTCTGGAAACACCATATATTTT. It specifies CASSLRDRGPSSGNTIYF.

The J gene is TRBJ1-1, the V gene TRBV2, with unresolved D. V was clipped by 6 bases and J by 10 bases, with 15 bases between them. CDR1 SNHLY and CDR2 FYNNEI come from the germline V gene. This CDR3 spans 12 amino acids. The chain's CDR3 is CASRGKRAAAFF. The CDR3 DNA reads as TGTGCCAGCAGGGGAAAGCGGGCCGCAGCTTTCTTT.

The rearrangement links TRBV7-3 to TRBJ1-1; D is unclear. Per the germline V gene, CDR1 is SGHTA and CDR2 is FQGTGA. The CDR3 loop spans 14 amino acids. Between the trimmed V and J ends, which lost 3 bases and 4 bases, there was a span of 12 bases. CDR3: CASSLGAPATEAFF. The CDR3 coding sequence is TGTGCCAGCAGCTTGGGAGCGCCGGCCACTGAAGCTTTCTTT. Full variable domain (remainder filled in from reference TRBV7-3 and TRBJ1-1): GAGVSQTPSNKVTEKGKYVELRCDPISGHTALYWYRQSLGQGPEFLIYFQGTGAADDSGLPNDRFFAVRPEGSVSTLKIQRTERGDSAVYLCASSLGAPATEAFFGQGTRLTVV.

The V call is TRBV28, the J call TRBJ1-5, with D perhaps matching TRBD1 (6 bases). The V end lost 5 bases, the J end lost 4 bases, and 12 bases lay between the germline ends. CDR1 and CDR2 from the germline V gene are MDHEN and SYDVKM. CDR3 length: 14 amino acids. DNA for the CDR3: TGTGCCAGCAGTCTGGACAGCCCAAATCAGCCCCAGCATTTT. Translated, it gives CASSLDSPNQPQHF.

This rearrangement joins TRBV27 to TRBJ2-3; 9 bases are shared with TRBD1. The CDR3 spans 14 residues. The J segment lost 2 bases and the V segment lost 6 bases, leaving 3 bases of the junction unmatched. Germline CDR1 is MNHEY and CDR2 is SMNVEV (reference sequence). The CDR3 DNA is TGTGCCAGCAGGGACAGGGGAGTCACAGATACGCAGTATTTT. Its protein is CASRDRGVTDTQYF.

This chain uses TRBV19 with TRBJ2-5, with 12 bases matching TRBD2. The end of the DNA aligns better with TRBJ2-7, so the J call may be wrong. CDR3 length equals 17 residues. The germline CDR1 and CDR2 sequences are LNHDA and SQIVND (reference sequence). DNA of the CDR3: TGTGCCAGTAGTATCAGACTAGCGGGGGCCCACTCCTACGAGCAGTACTTC. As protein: CASSIRLAGAHSYEQYF.

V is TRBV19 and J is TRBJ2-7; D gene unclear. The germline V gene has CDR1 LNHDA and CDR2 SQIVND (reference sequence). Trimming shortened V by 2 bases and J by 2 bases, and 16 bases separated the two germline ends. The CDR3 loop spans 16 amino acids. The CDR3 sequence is CASSINGPLGPYEQYF. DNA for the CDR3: TGTGCCAGTAGTATAAACGGCCCTCTTGGGCCCTACGAGCAGTACTTC.

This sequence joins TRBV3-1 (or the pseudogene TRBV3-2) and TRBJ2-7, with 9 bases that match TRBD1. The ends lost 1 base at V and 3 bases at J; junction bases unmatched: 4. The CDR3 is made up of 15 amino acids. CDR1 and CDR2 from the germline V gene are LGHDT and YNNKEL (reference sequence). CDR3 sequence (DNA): TGTGCCAGCAGCCAAGTGGGGACAGGGAGCTACGAGCAGTACTTC. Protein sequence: CASSQVGTGSYEQYF.

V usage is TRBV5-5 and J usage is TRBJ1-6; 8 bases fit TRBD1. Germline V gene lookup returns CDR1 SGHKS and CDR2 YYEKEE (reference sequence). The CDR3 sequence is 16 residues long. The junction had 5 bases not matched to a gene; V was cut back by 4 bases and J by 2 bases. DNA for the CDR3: TGTGCCAGCAGCCGTGGACAGGGAGCCTATAATTCACCCCTCCACTTT. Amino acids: CASSRGQGAYNSPLHF.

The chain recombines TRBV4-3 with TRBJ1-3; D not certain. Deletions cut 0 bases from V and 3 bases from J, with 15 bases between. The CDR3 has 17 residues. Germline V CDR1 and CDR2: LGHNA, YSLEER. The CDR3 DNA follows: TGCGCCAGCAGCCAAGATAGATTAGGCGCGGGTGGAAACACCATATATTTT. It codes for CASSQDRLGAGGNTIYF.